Each of the 16 T cell receptor beta chains below was sequenced from the same sample in a study of cytomegalovirus exposure and HLA in healthy donors. Clones were sequenced by immunoSEQ multiplex PCR, and TCRdb holds only the in-frame ones, with some missing. This sample has about 140,000 clones, with 80% to 90% found just once. The specimen sequenced was PBMCs. The receptor source for this set is a man aged 18 to 30 in good health and CMV-seronegative.

This rearrangement joins TRBV4-2 to TRBJ2-2; a weak D match, TRBD2 (5 bases). The germline V gene has CDR1 LGHNA and CDR2 YNFKEQ. The CDR3 has 16 amino acids. Trimming cost V 4 bases and J 5 bases, with 17 bases left between them. CDR3 nucleotide sequence: TGTGCCAGCAGCCCCCCTGGGCTAGCTCCTACCGGGGAGCTGTTTTTT. Encoded protein: CASSPPGLAPTGELFF.

V is TRBV5-5 and J is TRBJ2-1, with 7 positions matching TRBD1. Looked up from germline, CDR1 is SGHKS and CDR2 is YYEKEE (reference sequence). Trimming took 4 bases from V and 9 from J; bases not matched to a gene: 10. This CDR3 has 14 residues. CDR3 in DNA: TGTGCCAGCAGCAAGGGACAGACAAAGGGTGAGCAGTTCTTC. The encoded protein is CASSKGQTKGEQFF.

This sequence joins TRBV7-2 and TRBJ2-7; 11 nucleotides agree with TRBD2. CDR1 SGHTA and CDR2 FQGNSA come from the germline V gene. V trimming: 5 bases; J trimming: 4 bases; junction bases outside the gene matches: 7. There are 15 residues in the CDR3. The CDR3 DNA reads as TGTGCCAGCAGCCCCTCTCCTAGCGGGAGGTACGAGCAGTACTTC. It specifies CASSPSPSGRYEQYF.

V and J are TRBV9 and TRBJ2-5; 9 positions match TRBD1. V shed 0 bases, J shed 4 bases, and the junction held 10 bases outside the gene matches. Germline V gives CDR1 SGDLS, CDR2 YYNGEE. The CDR3 extends over 17 amino acids. The CDR3 region is CASSVEEGATGGETQYF. CDR3 nucleotide sequence: TGTGCCAGCAGCGTAGAGGAAGGGGCGACAGGGGGAGAGACCCAGTACTTC. The variable domain in full, completed from reference TRBV9 and TRBJ2-5, reads DSGVTQTPKHLITATGQRVTLRCSPRSGDLSVYWYQQSLDQGLQFLIQYYNGEERAKGNILERFSAQQFPDLHSELNLSSLELGDSALYFCASSVEEGATGGETQYFGPGTRLLVL.

The rearrangement joins TRBV5-1 to TRBJ2-3, with TRBD1 identical over 8 bases. Trimming removed 7 bases from V and 1 base from J; junction bases left unmatched: 11. The CDR3 has 16 residues. CDR1 and CDR2 from the germline V gene are SGHRS and YFSETQ. The CDR3 nucleotides are TGCGCCAGCTCCGACCCCTTGACAGGGGGCACAGATACGCAGTATTTT. Amino acid sequence: CASSDPLTGGTDTQYF.

This clone has only one observation. This sequence joins TRBV4-1 and TRBJ1-4; no definite D call. The length of the CDR3 is 12 residues. The V gene's germline CDR1 is MGHRA and CDR2 YSYEKL. V lost 1 base and J lost 13, with 10 bases in between. DNA for the CDR3: TGCGCCAGCAGCCAAGGGAGCTCTCCACTGTTTTTT. Encoded protein: CASSQGSSPLFF.

The rearrangement joins TRBV21-1 to TRBJ2-1; the D call TRBD2 from the table was never checked on the DNA. TRBV21-1 is a known pseudogene. The CDR3 has 15 residues. The CDR3: CASSNFLAGNNEQFF. CDR3 sequence (DNA): TGTGCCAGCAGCAACTTTCTAGCGGGGAACAATGAGCAGTTCTTC.

This clone is a singleton in its sample. The CDR3 protein is CASSLDRGVDGYTF. The DNA of the CDR3 is TGTGCCAGCAGCTTGGACAGGGGGGTTGATGGCTACACCTTC. The chain carries TRBV5-4 and TRBJ1-2; 8 positions agree with TRBD1. This CDR3 comprises 14 residues. Germline V gene data show CDR1 as SGHNT and CDR2 as YYREEE (reference sequence). V trimming: 0 bases; J trimming: 6 bases; junction bases outside the gene matches: 4.

CDR3 in DNA: TGCAGCGTCCAAAGGGGGTTCGACACCGGGGAGCTGTTTTTT. Residues: CSVQRGFDTGELFF. This sequence joins TRBV29-1 and TRBJ2-2; possible D gene TRBD1, 6 bases. From germline, CDR1 is SQVTM and CDR2 ANQGSEA. V dropped 6 bases and J dropped 3 bases, with 14 bases sitting between them. The CDR3 runs 14 residues.

A single count supports this clone. The CDR3 loop is CASSEGSGVETQYF. The CDR3 nucleotides are TGCGCCAGCAGTGAGGGTTCAGGGGTAGAGACCCAGTACTTC. V gene TRBV10-1 combines with J gene TRBJ2-5; perhaps TRBD1 as D (6 bases). From germline, CDR1 is WNHNN and CDR2 SYGVQD (reference sequence). V was clipped by 2 bases and J by 4 bases, with 11 bases between them. The CDR3 is 14 residues long.

This chain links TRBV9 with TRBJ2-7; tentative D call: TRBD2 (6 bases). This CDR3 has 15 amino acids. V was cut by 0 bases and J by 2 bases, with 12 bases left in between. The germline gives CDR1 SGDLS, CDR2 YYNGEE. Here the CDR3 reads CASSVGASATYEQYF. CDR3 nucleotide sequence: TGTGCCAGCAGCGTAGGGGCTAGCGCTACCTACGAGCAGTACTTC.

As concerns this clone: A junction end diverges from the germline sequence, so it may reflect a read error. The chain recombines TRBV6-9 with TRBJ1-4; 7 bases map to TRBD1. This CDR3 is built from 12 residues. Germline loops: CDR1 MNHGY, CDR2 SVAAGI. This CDR3 reads CRNRGVNEKLFF. The CDR3 DNA reads TGCCGGAACAGGGGCGTTAATGAAAAACTGTTTTTT.

The V gene is TRBV6-5, the J gene TRBJ1-1; D is possibly TRBD1 (6 bases). Germline CDR1 and CDR2: MNHEY and SVGAGI. V gave up 4 bases and J gave up 0 bases, with 9 bases separating them. There are 14 residues in the CDR3. CDR3 DNA: TGTGCCAGCAGTTCCGGACAGCTGAACACTGAAGCTTTCTTT. It encodes CASSSGQLNTEAFF.

The chain recombines TRBV28 with TRBJ2-7; perhaps TRBD1 as D (6 bases). Germline-derived CDR1 and CDR2 are MDHEN and SYDVKM. This CDR3 is built from 12 residues. V gave up 5 bases and J gave up 4 bases, with 9 bases separating them. CDR3 protein: CASSLDSYEQYF. The CDR3 DNA sequence: TGTGCCAGCAGTCTGGACAGTTACGAGCAGTACTTC.

The V call is TRBV19, the J call TRBJ1-5, with TRBD1 as a possible D gene (6 bases). The CDR3 spans 15 residues. CDR1 is LNHDA and CDR2 is SQIVND in the germline V gene (reference sequence). The ends were cut back, 8 bases at V and 1 base at J, with 15 bases in the middle. In nucleotides, the CDR3 is TGTGCCAGTGAGCCAGGGGTTTGGAGCAATCAGCCCCAGCATTTT. Its protein is CASEPGVWSNQPQHF.

V usage is TRBV29-1 and J usage is TRBJ2-1, with 9 bases identical to TRBD2. Trimming took 1 base from V and 1 from J; bases not matched to a gene: 11. This CDR3 is built from 18 residues. From germline, CDR1 is SQVTM and CDR2 ANQGSEA. Here the CDR3 reads CSVEGGRAFGSSYNEQFF. The CDR3 coding sequence is TGCAGCGTTGAAGGCGGGAGGGCCTTTGGGTCGTCCTACAATGAGCAGTTCTTC.